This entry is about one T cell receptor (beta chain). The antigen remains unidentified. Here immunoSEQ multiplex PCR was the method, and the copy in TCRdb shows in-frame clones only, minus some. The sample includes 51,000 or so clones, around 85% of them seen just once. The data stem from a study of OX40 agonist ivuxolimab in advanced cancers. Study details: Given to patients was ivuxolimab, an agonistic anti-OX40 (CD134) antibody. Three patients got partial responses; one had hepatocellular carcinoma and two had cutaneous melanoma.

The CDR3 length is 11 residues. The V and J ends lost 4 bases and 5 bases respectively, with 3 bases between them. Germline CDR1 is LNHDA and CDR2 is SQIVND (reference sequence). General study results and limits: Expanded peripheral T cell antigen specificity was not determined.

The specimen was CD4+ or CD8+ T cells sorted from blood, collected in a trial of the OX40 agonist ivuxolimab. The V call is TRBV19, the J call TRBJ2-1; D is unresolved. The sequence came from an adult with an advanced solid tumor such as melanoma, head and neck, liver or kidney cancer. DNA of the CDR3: TGTGCCAGTAGTAGGAACAATGAGCAGTTCTTC. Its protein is CASSRNNEQFF.